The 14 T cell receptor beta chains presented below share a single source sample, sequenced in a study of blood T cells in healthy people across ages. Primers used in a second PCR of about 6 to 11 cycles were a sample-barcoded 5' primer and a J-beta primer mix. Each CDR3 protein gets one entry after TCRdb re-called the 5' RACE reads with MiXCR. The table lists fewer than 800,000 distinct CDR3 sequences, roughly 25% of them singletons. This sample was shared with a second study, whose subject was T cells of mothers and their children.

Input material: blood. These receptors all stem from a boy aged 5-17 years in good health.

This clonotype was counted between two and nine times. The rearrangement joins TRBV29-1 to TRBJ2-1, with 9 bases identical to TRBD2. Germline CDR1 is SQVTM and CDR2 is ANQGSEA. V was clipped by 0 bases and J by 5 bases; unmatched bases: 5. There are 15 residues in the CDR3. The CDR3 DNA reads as TGCAGCGTTGAAGATCGGGCTAGCGGGGACAATGAGCAGTTCTTC. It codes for CSVEDRASGDNEQFF.

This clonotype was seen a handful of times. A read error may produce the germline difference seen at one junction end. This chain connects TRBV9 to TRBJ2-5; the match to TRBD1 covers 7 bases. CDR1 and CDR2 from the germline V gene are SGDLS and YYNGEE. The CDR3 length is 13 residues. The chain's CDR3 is CASSGRDRTLSDF. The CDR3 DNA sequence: TGTGCCAGCAGCGGCCGGGACAGAACCCTTTCTGACTTC.

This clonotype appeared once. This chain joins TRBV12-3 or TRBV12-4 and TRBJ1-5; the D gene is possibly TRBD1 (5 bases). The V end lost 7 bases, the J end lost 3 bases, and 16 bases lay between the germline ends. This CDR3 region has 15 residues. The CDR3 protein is CASTSGGTYNQPQHF. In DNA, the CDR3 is TGTGCCAGCACCTCCGGAGGGACTTACAATCAGCCCCAGCATTTT.

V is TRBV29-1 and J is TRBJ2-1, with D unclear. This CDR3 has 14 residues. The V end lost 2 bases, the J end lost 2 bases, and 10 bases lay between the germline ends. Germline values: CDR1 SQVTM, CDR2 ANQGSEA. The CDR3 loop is CSVETAPTYNEQFF. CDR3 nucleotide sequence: TGCAGCGTTGAAACAGCGCCCACCTACAATGAGCAGTTCTTC.

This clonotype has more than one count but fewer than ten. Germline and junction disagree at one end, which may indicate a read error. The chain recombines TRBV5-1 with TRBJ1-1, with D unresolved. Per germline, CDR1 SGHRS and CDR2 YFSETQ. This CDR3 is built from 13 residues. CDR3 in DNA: TGTGCCAGCAGCTTATTGCAGAACACTGAAGCTTTCTTT. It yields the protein CASSLLQNTEAFF.

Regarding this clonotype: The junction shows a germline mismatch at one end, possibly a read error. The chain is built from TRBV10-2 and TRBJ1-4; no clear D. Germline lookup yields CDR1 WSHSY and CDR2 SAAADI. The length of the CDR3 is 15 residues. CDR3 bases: TGCGCCAGCAGTGAGTCATGGGCAACTAATGAAAAACTGTTCTTT. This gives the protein CASSESWATNEKLFF.

DNA of the CDR3: TGTGCCAGCAGCTTCCCCGGGACGAATGAGCAGTTCTTC. This codes for CASSFPGTNEQFF. The chain joins TRBV7-9 to TRBJ2-7, with D perhaps TRBD1 or TRBD2 (5 bases each). Near its end, the DNA agrees better with TRBJ2-1, so the J call may be wrong. The CDR3 sequence is 13 residues long. Germline V gene lookup returns CDR1 SEHNR and CDR2 FQNEAQ (reference sequence).

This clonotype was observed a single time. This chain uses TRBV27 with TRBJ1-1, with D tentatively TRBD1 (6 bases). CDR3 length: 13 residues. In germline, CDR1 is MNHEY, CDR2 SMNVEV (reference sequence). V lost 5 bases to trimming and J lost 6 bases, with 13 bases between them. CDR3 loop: CASSNREEAEAFF. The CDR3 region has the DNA TGTGCCAGCAGTAACAGGGAGGAGGCTGAAGCTTTCTTT.

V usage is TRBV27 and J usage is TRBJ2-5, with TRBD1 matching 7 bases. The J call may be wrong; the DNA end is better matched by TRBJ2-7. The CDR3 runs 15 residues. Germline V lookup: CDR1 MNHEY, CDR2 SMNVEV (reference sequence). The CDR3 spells CASSWTGTAFYEQYF. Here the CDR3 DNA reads TGTGCCAGCAGTTGGACAGGAACGGCTTTTTACGAGCAGTACTTC.

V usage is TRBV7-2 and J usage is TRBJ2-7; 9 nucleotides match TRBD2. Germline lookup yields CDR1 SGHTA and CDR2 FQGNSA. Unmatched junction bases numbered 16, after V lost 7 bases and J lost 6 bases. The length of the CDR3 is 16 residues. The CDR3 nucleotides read TGTGCCAGCAAAAAACCCGGGGCTAGCGGGAATGGCGAGCAGTACTTC. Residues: CASKKPGASGNGEQYF.

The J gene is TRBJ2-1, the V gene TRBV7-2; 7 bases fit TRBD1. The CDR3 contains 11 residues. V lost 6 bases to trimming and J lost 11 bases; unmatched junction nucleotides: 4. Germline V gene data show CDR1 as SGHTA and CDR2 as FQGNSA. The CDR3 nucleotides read TGTGCCAGCAGTCCGGACAGGAAGCAGTTCTTC. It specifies CASSPDRKQFF.

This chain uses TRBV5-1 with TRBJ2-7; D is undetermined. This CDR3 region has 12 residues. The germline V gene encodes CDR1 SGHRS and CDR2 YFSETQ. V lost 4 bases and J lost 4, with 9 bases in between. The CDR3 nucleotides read TGCGCCAGCAGCGTTGACGCGTACGAGCAGTACTTC. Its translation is CASSVDAYEQYF.

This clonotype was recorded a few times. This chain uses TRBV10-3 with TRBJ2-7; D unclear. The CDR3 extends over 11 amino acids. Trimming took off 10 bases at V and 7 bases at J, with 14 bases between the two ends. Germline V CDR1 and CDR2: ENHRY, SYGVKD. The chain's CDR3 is CATLELGEQYF. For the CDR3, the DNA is TGTGCCACCTTAGAGCTAGGGGAGCAGTACTTC.

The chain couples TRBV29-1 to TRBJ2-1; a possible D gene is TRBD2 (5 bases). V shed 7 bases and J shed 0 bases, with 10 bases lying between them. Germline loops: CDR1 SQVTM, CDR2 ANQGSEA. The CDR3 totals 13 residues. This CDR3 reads CSAKAVSYNEQFF. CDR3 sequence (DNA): TGCAGCGCGAAAGCGGTCTCCTACAATGAGCAGTTCTTC.